This is a list of T cell receptor beta chains from one sample in a study of radiation and T cells in renal cell carcinoma. Clones were sequenced by immunoSEQ multiplex PCR, and TCRdb holds only the in-frame ones, with some missing. The sample includes about 83,000 clones, less than 90% of them seen just once. Specimen: blood, collected from a patient whose treatment included radiotherapy and nephrectomy. The receptors shown here come from a woman aged 55-70 years with renal cell carcinoma. CDR3s include the opening cysteine and the closing phenylalanine or tryptophan. D genes are given only for firm matches. Rows give clone size only sometimes, using once, few, many, or a class for an expanded clone.

v_call: TRBV9; clone_size: .; d_call: .; cdr3_length: 14; j_call: TRBJ1-1; cdr3_nt: TGTGCCAGCAGCGTAGCCAAGGACGGCACTGAAGCTTTCTTT; cdr3_aa: CASSVAKDGTEAFF
v_call: TRBV7-2; clone_size: .; d_call: TRBD2; cdr3_length: 15; j_call: TRBJ2-5; cdr3_nt: TGTGCCAGCAGCCCTACTAGCGGGAAGGGTGAGACCCAGTACTTC; cdr3_aa: CASSPTSGKGETQYF
v_call: TRBV7-2; clone_size: few; d_call: TRBD2; cdr3_length: 15; j_call: TRBJ2-5; cdr3_nt: TGTGCCAGCAGCTTAGCTAGCGGGAGTTCCGAGACCCAGTACTTC; cdr3_aa: CASSLASGSSETQYF
v_call: TRBV5-4; clone_size: .; d_call: .; cdr3_length: 12; j_call: TRBJ2-7; cdr3_nt: TGTGCCAGCAGCTTGTCGTATCACGAGCAGTACTTC; cdr3_aa: CASSLSYHEQYF
v_call: TRBV5-4; clone_size: few; d_call: TRBD1; cdr3_length: 13; j_call: TRBJ1-2; cdr3_nt: TGTGCCAGCAGCAAGACAGGGGCCTATGGCTACACCTTC; cdr3_aa: CASSKTGAYGYTF
v_call: TRBV28; clone_size: few; d_call: .; cdr3_length: 11; j_call: TRBJ1-2; cdr3_nt: TGTGCCAGCAGATACGGGTATGGCTACACCTTC; cdr3_aa: CASRYGYGYTF
v_call: TRBV7-2; clone_size: .; d_call: TRBD2; cdr3_length: 14; j_call: TRBJ2-5; cdr3_nt: TGTGCCAGCAGCTTGGACGGGGGGCAAGAGACCCAGTACTTC; cdr3_aa: CASSLDGGQETQYF
v_call: TRBV11-3; clone_size: .; d_call: .; cdr3_length: 14; j_call: TRBJ1-1; cdr3_nt: TGTGCCAGCAGCTTAGGGCGGGGTAACACTGAAGCTTTCTTT; cdr3_aa: CASSLGRGNTEAFF
v_call: TRBV7-9; clone_size: .; d_call: TRBD1; cdr3_length: 15; j_call: TRBJ2-3; cdr3_nt: TGTGCCAGCAGCCCAGGGACAGCGATCACAGATACGCAGTATTTT; cdr3_aa: CASSPGTAITDTQYF
v_call: TRBV4-1; clone_size: .; d_call: TRBD2; cdr3_length: 16; j_call: TRBJ2-7; cdr3_nt: TGCGCCAGCAGCCTCCTAGCGGGAGACACCTCCTACGAGCAGTACTTC; cdr3_aa: CASSLLAGDTSYEQYF
v_call: TRBV6-6; clone_size: once; d_call: .; cdr3_length: 16; j_call: TRBJ1-4; cdr3_nt: TGTGCCAGCAGCCGCGGGGGGAGATCCCCGCGGGAAAAACTGTTTTTT; cdr3_aa: CASSRGGRSPREKLFF
v_call: TRBV5-5; clone_size: .; d_call: TRBD2; cdr3_length: 15; j_call: TRBJ2-1; cdr3_nt: TGTGCCAGCAGCCCCTTTGGACTAGCGGGAGATGAGCAGTTCTTC; cdr3_aa: CASSPFGLAGDEQFF
v_call: TRBV4-1; clone_size: .; d_call: .; cdr3_length: 16; j_call: TRBJ1-2; cdr3_nt: TGCGCCAGCAGCCAAGACCCAGGCCCGCCCTTTGGTGGCTACACCTTC; cdr3_aa: CASSQDPGPPFGGYTF
v_call: TRBV6-5; clone_size: .; d_call: .; cdr3_length: 13; j_call: TRBJ2-7; cdr3_nt: TGTGCCAGCAGTTACTTGTGGGGTTACGAGCAGTACTTC; cdr3_aa: CASSYLWGYEQYF
v_call: TRBV6-1; clone_size: once; d_call: TRBD1; cdr3_length: 13; j_call: TRBJ2-7; cdr3_nt: TGTGCCAGCAGTGGGACAGGGCGGCACGAGCAGTACTTC; cdr3_aa: CASSGTGRHEQYF
v_call: TRBV28; clone_size: few; d_call: TRBD1; cdr3_length: 12; j_call: TRBJ1-1; cdr3_nt: TGTGCCAGCATCGTAGGGGGCGGGAGAGCTTTCTTT; cdr3_aa: CASIVGGGRAFF
v_call: TRBV4-2; clone_size: once; d_call: TRBD2; cdr3_length: 12; j_call: TRBJ2-1; cdr3_nt: TGTGCCAGCAGCCATCCTAGCGGTCCGGAGTTCTTC; cdr3_aa: CASSHPSGPEFF
v_call: TRBV7-2; clone_size: .; d_call: .; cdr3_length: 16; j_call: TRBJ1-1; cdr3_nt: TGTGCCAGCAGCTTAGCGGGGACAATTCGACCCACTGAAGCTTTCTTT; cdr3_aa: CASSLAGTIRPTEAFF
v_call: TRBV7-8; clone_size: .; d_call: .; cdr3_length: 15; j_call: TRBJ2-1; cdr3_nt: TGTGCCAGCAGCTTAGTATCGGGGGTGGACAATGAGCAGTTCTTC; cdr3_aa: CASSLVSGVDNEQFF
v_call: TRBV5-4; clone_size: .; d_call: TRBD1; cdr3_length: 17; j_call: TRBJ2-6; cdr3_nt: TGTGCCAGCACCAAAAGGACAGGACCCATGGGGGCCAACGTCCTGACTTTC; cdr3_aa: CASTKRTGPMGANVLTF
v_call: TRBV6-5; clone_size: .; d_call: .; cdr3_length: 14; j_call: TRBJ1-2; cdr3_nt: TGTGCCAGCAGTCGCCCGGACACCCGCTATGGCTACACCTTC; cdr3_aa: CASSRPDTRYGYTF
v_call: TRBV4-2; clone_size: .; d_call: TRBD1; cdr3_length: 13; j_call: TRBJ1-2; cdr3_nt: TGTGCCAGCAGCCAAGCCGGACAGGATGGCTACACCTTC; cdr3_aa: CASSQAGQDGYTF
v_call: TRBV19; clone_size: .; d_call: TRBD1; cdr3_length: 13; j_call: TRBJ1-1; cdr3_nt: TGTGGGACCGGACAGGGACTGGGCACTGAAGCTTTCTTT; cdr3_aa: CGTGQGLGTEAFF
v_call: TRBV27; clone_size: .; d_call: .; cdr3_length: 14; j_call: TRBJ1-1; cdr3_nt: TGTGCCAGCAGCGCTGGGGTGGGGAACACTGAAGCTTTCTTT; cdr3_aa: CASSAGVGNTEAFF
v_call: TRBV4-1; clone_size: .; d_call: .; cdr3_length: 14; j_call: TRBJ1-3; cdr3_nt: TGCGCCAGCAGCCAAGGGGGCCAAGGAAACACCATATATTTT; cdr3_aa: CASSQGGQGNTIYF
v_call: TRBV2; clone_size: .; d_call: .; cdr3_length: 13; j_call: TRBJ1-2; cdr3_nt: TGTGCCAGCAGTCCAAGGAGCAACTATGGCTACACCTTC; cdr3_aa: CASSPRSNYGYTF
v_call: TRBV19; clone_size: .; d_call: .; cdr3_length: 15; j_call: TRBJ1-1; cdr3_nt: TGTGCCAGTAGTATCCCTCAGGGCGTGAACACTGAAGCCTTCTTT; cdr3_aa: CASSIPQGVNTEAFF
v_call: TRBV5-5; clone_size: .; d_call: TRBD1; cdr3_length: 15; j_call: TRBJ1-5; cdr3_nt: TGTGCCAGCAGCTTAGGGACAGGGGGCAATCAGCCCCAGCATTTT; cdr3_aa: CASSLGTGGNQPQHF
v_call: TRBV6-5; clone_size: .; d_call: .; cdr3_length: 15; j_call: TRBJ1-1; cdr3_nt: TGTGCCAGCAGTTATTCCGGGGGGCTGAACACTGAAGCTTTCTTT; cdr3_aa: CASSYSGGLNTEAFF
v_call: TRBV29-1; clone_size: .; d_call: .; cdr3_length: 15; j_call: TRBJ2-2; cdr3_nt: TGCAGCGCTATAAGCAGACAGGCGAACACCGGGGAGCTGTTTTTT; cdr3_aa: CSAISRQANTGELFF
v_call: TRBV6-5; clone_size: .; d_call: .; cdr3_length: 15; j_call: TRBJ2-7; cdr3_nt: TGTGCCAGCAGTTGGGGTGTGGCGGGGTTCGGAAAGCAGTACTTC; cdr3_aa: CASSWGVAGFGKQYF
v_call: TRBV23-1; clone_size: .; d_call: .; cdr3_length: 13; j_call: TRBJ1-3; cdr3_nt: TGCGCCAGCAGTCGGATTACAGGAAACACCATATATTTT; cdr3_aa: CASSRITGNTIYF
v_call: TRBV25-1; clone_size: .; d_call: .; cdr3_length: 16; j_call: TRBJ1-5; cdr3_nt: TGTGCCAGCAGTGACCCCCGGGACGGTAGCAATCAGCCCCAGCATTTT; cdr3_aa: CASSDPRDGSNQPQHF